The sequence of this T cell receptor (beta chain) was determined in a study of blood T cells in healthy people across ages. As concerns this clonotype: Its antigen is still unknown.

General study points: What prevented conclusive comparison of naive and antigen-experienced cells was that PBMCs were unsorted.

Germline-derived CDR1 and CDR2 are LGHDT and YNNKEL (reference sequence). The CDR3 runs 15 residues. V lost 5 bases and J 3 bases, leaving 15 bases between the germline ends. With a J-beta primer mix and a sample-barcoded 5' primer, a second PCR ran 7 to 11 cycles. TCRdb independently ran MiXCR on the 5' RACE reads; one entry per CDR3 protein. The table has hundreds of thousands of distinct CDR3 sequences, 29% seen once. The chain has TRBV3-1 and TRBJ2-3; D might be TRBD2 (6 bases). Specimen: blood. The source is a woman aged 80 or over in good health. CDR3 nucleotide sequence: TGTGCCAGCAGCTCCCGACCCGGGAGTACAGATACGCAGTATTTT. The encoded protein is CASSSRPGSTDTQYF.